Only a few counts were recorded for the clone carrying this TCR beta chain. The antigen is not known. Unique molecular identifiers were present on cDNA, and template switching added a universal primer site. TCRdb analysed the 5' RACE reads with MiXCR anew, one entry per CDR3 protein. Here the sample spans a few hundred thousand distinct CDR3 sequences, roughly 8% being singletons. This CDR3 has 16 residues. CDR1 LGHNA and CDR2 YSLEER come from the germline V gene. V lost 3 bases to trimming and J lost 3 bases, with 16 bases between them. This record comes from a study of identical twins. General observations from the study: Twins shared out-of-frame alpha sequences with excess low generation probability.

These data also featured in a second study, about yellow fever vaccine responses in identical twins.

The gene calls are TRBV4-3 and TRBJ2-3, with D possibly matching TRBD2 (5 bases). This sequence originates from a woman aged 18-35 years in good health. The sample was CD8+ T cells sorted from blood. This CDR3 is CASSHYGVLETDTQYF. DNA of the CDR3: TGCGCCAGCAGCCATTACGGGGTATTAGAAACAGATACGCAGTATTTT.